The sequence of this TCR beta chain was determined in a study of T cell responses to AZD1222 COVID-19 vaccine. Overall study context: Second-dose timings of about 4 or about 12 weeks were pooled.

Concerning this clone: Its antigen is as yet unknown.

The assay was immunoSEQ multiplex PCR, and TCRdb's table has in-frame clones only and misses some. The sample includes around 99,000 clones, approximately 90% of them seen just once. Study-level points and caveats: Spike-specific TCR breadth and depth were elevated following two AZD1222 doses.

The germline CDR1 and CDR2 sequences are SGHVS and FQNEAQ. Trimming shortened V by 7 bases and J by 5 bases, and 14 bases separated the two germline ends. The CDR3 length is 13 residues. The sequencing here drew on peripheral blood, taken on day 0 of AZD1222 vaccination. The TCR was taken from an adult in good health. The gene calls are TRBV7-8 and TRBJ1-1; maybe TRBD1 (5 bases). The CDR3 protein is CASNRRGGTEAFF. CDR3 nucleotides: TGTGCCAGCAACCGCCGGGGGGGAACTGAAGCTTTCTTT.